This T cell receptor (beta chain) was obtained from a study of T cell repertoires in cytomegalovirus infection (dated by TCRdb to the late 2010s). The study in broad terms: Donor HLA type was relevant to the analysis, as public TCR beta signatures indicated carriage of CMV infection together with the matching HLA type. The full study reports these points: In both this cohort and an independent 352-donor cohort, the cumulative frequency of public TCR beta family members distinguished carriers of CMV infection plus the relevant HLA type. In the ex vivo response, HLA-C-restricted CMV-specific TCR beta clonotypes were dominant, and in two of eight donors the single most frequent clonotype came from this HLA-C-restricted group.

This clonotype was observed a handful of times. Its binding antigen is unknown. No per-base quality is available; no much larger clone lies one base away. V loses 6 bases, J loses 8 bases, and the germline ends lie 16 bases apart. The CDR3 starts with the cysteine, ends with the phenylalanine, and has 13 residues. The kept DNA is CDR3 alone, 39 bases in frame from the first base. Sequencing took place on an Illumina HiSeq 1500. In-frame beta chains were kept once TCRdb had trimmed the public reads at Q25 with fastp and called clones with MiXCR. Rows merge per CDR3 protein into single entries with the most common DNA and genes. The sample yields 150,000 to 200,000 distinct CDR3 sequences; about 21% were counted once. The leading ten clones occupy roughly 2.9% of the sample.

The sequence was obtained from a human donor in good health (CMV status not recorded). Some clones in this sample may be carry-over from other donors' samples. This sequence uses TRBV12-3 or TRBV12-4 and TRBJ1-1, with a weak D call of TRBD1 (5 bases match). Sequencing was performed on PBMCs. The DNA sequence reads TGTGCCAGCAGCGGAGGGGTCCCCCTCGAAGCTTTCTTT. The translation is CASSGGVPLEAFF.